Sequencing of this T cell receptor (beta chain) was carried out in a study of T cells in Graves' hyperthyroidism and ophthalmopathy. J was trimmed by 0 bases and V by 2 bases; bases with no gene match: 4. The germline V gene has CDR1 LNHDA and CDR2 SQIVND (reference sequence). The CDR3 has 16 amino acids. The TCR beta CDR3 regions underwent amplification using RNA transcripts as the source. First-round RT-PCR targeting the TCR CDR3 was performed with the HTBI primer set. TCRdb used MiXCR to reprocess the multiplex PCR reads, holding one entry per CDR3 protein. The table shows under 400,000 distinct CDR3 sequences, with 15% to 20% occurring only once. This clonotype was counted a few times.

This chain joins TRBV19 and TRBJ1-5; 7 bases line up with TRBD1. The sequenced material came from blood. The TCR comes from a young man with Graves' hyperthyroidism. For the CDR3, the DNA is TGTGCCAGTAGTATAAGGGGACAGTATAGCAATCAGCCCCAGCATTTT. Its translation: CASSIRGQYSNQPQHF.